This is a list of T cell receptor beta chains from one sample in a study of blood T cell repertoires in COVID-19. Using immunoSEQ multiplex PCR, the repertoire was profiled, and TCRdb retains in-frame clones only, with some absent. The sample has about 160,000 clones; over 85% are singletons. Sequencing used peripheral blood. The receptors derive from a woman between 55 and 75 years old with COVID-19, enrolled during active disease. Both conserved end residues are part of each CDR3.

j_gene | v_gene | CDR3aa
TRBJ1-6 | TRBV6-5 | CASTRTVNSPLHF
TRBJ1-2 | TRBV19 | CASSTTGYPSNYGYTF
TRBJ1-1 | TRBV6-5 | CASSYGGGMNTEAFF
TRBJ1-2 | TRBV19 | CASSPFEGSYGYTF
TRBJ2-7 | TRBV10-1 | CASRALAGGYEQYF
TRBJ1-2 | TRBV7-8 | CASSLGGQGVYGYTF
TRBJ2-7 | TRBV12-3/TRBV12-4 | CASSSGGTYEQYF
TRBJ1-5 | TRBV3-1/TRBV3-2 | CASSQRERGNQPQHF
TRBJ1-6 | TRBV19 | CASTLGQIQSPLHF
TRBJ2-1 | TRBV24-1 | CATSGEERGANNEQFF
TRBJ1-1 | TRBV5-1 | CASSFTEMNTEAFF
TRBJ1-4 | TRBV6-5 | CASSYSLGLINEKLFF
TRBJ2-2 | TRBV19 | CASSTRQTNTGELFF
TRBJ1-5 | TRBV6-1 | CASSGRPPLRNQPQHF
TRBJ2-7 | TRBV7-3 | CASSLNAGRNPSYEQYF
TRBJ2-3 | TRBV7-9 | CASSPRTDTQYF
TRBJ2-3 | TRBV9 | CASSVATMTDTQYF
TRBJ2-3 | TRBV30 | CAWSTRTRTDTQYF
TRBJ2-3 | TRBV11-2 | CASSPWLPQGSDTQYF
TRBJ1-6 | TRBV5-1 | CASSFLGQGIVNSPLHF
TRBJ1-6 | TRBV6-5 | CASSYQNNSPLHF
TRBJ1-2 | TRBV4-2 | CASSQTSGTNYGYTF
TRBJ2-3 | TRBV2 | CARKASGDTDTQYF
TRBJ2-2 | TRBV7-9 | CASTRGGQNTGELFF
TRBJ2-7 | TRBV4-2 | CASSQKLDYPYEQYF
TRBJ1-4 | TRBV28 | CASSLTGNEKLFF
TRBJ1-2 | TRBV5-6 | CASRAGTGLLGGYTF
TRBJ2-7 | TRBV9 | CASSVGLAGGRDEQYF
TRBJ2-1 | TRBV27 | CASSSRTGKWNEQFF
TRBJ2-6 | TRBV9 | CASSVRGQGTPGANVLTF
TRBJ1-1 | TRBV9 | CASSPRVGSMNTEAFF